The T cell receptor (beta chain) described here comes from a study of blood T cell repertoires in COVID-19. Study in general: Acute-phase and convalescent COVID-19 samples originated in the United States, Italy and Spain.

The assay was immunoSEQ multiplex PCR, and TCRdb's table has in-frame clones only and misses some. The sample records approximately 140,000 clones, over 80% being singletons. Sample: peripheral blood. The sequence came from an elderly man with acute or convalescent COVID-19.

CDR3 sequence: CASSLGTGAPQHF. CDR3 bases: TGTGCCAGCAGCTTGGGGACAGGGGCGCCCCAGCATTTT. This sequence joins TRBV7-9 and TRBJ1-5; TRBD1 agrees at 10 bases. J gave up 9 bases and V 3 bases, and 2 bases lay outside the gene matches. The germline V gene has CDR1 SEHNR and CDR2 FQNEAQ (reference sequence). This CDR3 has 13 residues. Full variable domain (remainder filled in from reference TRBV7-9 and TRBJ1-5): DTGVSQNPRHKITKRGQNVTFRCDPISEHNRLYWYRQTLGQGPEFLTYFQNEAQLEKSRLLSDRFSAERPKGSFSTLEIQRTEQGDSAMYLCASSLGTGAPQHFGDGTRLSIL.